This T cell receptor beta chain was sequenced during a study of blood T cell repertoires in COVID-19. This CDR3 is 15 amino acids long. Germline V gives CDR1 LNHDA, CDR2 SQIVND (reference sequence). Trimming removed 4 bases at V and 4 bases at J, with 16 bases between. The data were produced by immunoSEQ multiplex PCR, yet TCRdb's version contains in-frame clones alone and is incomplete. The sample has fewer than 400,000 clones, around nine tenths seen once; the top ten hold almost 4%. Sequencing input: PBMCs or T cells enriched from blood (not recorded which). The chain uses TRBV19 and TRBJ1-1, with a weak D call TRBD1 (6 bases). This TCR came from a woman in her 30s who had been exposed to COVID-19. The CDR3 DNA reads as TGTGCCAGTAGTACCCAGGGACAACGGAGCACTGAAGCTTTCTTT. Residues: CASSTQGQRSTEAFF.